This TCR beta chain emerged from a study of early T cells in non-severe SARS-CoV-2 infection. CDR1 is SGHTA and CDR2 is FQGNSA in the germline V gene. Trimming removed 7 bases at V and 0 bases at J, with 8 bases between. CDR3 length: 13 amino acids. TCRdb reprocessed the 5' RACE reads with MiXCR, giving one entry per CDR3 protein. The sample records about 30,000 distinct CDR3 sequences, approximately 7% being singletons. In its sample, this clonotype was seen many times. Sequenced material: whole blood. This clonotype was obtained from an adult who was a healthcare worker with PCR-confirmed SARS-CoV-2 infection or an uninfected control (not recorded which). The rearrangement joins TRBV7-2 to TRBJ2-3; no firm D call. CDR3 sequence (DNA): TGTGCCAGCAACCGGCAGAGCACAGATACGCAGTATTTT. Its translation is CASNRQSTDTQYF.